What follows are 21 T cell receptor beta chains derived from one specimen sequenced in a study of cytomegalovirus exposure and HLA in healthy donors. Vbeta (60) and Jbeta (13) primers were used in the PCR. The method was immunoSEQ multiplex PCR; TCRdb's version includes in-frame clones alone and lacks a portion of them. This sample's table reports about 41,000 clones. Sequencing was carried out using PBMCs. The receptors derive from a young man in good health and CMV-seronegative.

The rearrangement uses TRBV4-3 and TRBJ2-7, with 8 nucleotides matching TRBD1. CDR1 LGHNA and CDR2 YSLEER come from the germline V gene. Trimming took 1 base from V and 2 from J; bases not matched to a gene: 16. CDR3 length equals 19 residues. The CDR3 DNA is TGCGCCAGCAGCCAAGGTATCAGTTGGCGGCAGGGGGCGACCTACGAGCAGTACTTC. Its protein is CASSQGISWRQGATYEQYF.

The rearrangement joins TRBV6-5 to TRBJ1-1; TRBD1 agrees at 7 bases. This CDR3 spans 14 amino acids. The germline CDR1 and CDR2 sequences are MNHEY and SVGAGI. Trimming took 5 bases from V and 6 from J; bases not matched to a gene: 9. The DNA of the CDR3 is TGTGCCAGCAGTGAGGGGGACAGAGCGGCTGAAGCTTTCTTT. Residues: CASSEGDRAAEAFF.

The CDR3 region is CSGGGRETQYF. CDR3 in DNA: TGCAGCGGCGGGGGCCGGGAGACCCAGTACTTC. The chain couples TRBV20-1 to TRBJ2-5; TRBD2 is a possible D gene (7 bases). This CDR3 region has 11 residues. Germline CDR1 reads DFQATT; CDR2 reads SNEGSKA (reference sequence).

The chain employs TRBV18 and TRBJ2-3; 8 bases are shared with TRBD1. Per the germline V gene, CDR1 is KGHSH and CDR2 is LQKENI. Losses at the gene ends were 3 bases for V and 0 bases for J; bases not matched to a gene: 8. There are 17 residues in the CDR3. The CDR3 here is CASSPFGQGVSTDTQYF. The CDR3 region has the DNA TGTGCCAGCTCACCTTTCGGACAGGGCGTTAGCACAGATACGCAGTATTTT. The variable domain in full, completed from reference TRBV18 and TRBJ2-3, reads NAGVMQNPRHLVRRRGQEARLRCSPMKGHSHVYWYRQLPEEGLKFMVYLQKENIIDESGMPKERFSAEFPKEGPSILRIQQVVRGDSAAYFCASSPFGQGVSTDTQYFGPGTRLTVL.

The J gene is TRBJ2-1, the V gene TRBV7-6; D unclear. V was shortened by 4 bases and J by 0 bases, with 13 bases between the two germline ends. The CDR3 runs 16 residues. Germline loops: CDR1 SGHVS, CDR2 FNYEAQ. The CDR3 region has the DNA TGTGCCAGCAGCTCATCTCCGGGTTACTCCTACAATGAGCAGTTCTTC. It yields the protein CASSSSPGYSYNEQFF.

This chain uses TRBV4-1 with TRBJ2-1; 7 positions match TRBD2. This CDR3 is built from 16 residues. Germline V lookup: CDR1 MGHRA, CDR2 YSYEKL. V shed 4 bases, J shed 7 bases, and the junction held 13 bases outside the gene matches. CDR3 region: CASSRPSGGRMNEQFF. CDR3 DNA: TGCGCCAGCAGCCGACCCTCGGGAGGCCGGATGAATGAGCAGTTCTTC.

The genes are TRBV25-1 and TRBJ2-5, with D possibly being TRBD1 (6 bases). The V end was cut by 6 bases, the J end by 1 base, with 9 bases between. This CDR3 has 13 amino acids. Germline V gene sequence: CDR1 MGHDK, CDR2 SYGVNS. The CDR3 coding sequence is TGTGCCAGCAGAGGACAGTTCCAAGAGACCCAGTACTTC. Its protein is CASRGQFQETQYF. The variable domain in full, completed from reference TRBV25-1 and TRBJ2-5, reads EADIYQTPRYLVIGTGKKITLECSQTMGHDKMYWYQQDPGMELHLIHYSYGVNSTEKGDLSSESTVSRIRTEHFPLTLESARPSHTSQYLCASRGQFQETQYFGPGTRLLVL.

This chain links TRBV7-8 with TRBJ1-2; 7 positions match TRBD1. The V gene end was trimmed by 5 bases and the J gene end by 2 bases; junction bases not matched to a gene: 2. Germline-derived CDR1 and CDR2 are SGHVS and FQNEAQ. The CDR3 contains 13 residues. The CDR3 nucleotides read TGTGCCAGCAGCCCACAGGGGAACTATGGCTACACCTTC. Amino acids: CASSPQGNYGYTF.

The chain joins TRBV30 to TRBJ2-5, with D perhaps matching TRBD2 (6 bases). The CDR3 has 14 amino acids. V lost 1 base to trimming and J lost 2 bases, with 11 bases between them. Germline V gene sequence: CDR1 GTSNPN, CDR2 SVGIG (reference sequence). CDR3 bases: TGTGCCTGGAGTGAGATTGGGGGGCAAGAGACCCAGTACTTC. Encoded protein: CAWSEIGGQETQYF.

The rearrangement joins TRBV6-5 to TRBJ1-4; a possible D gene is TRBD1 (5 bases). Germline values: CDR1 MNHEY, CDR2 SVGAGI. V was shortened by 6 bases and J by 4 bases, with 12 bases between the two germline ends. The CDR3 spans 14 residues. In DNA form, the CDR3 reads TGTGCCAGCAGGAAAGGGGAGGGTAATGAAAAACTGTTTTTT. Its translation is CASRKGEGNEKLFF.

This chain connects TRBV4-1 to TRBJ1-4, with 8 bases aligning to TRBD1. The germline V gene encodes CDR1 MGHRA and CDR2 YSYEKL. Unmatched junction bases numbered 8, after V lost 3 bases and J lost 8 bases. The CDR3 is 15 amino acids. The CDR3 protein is CASSHNTGGGEKLFF. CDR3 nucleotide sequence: TGCGCCAGCAGCCACAATACAGGGGGTGGAGAAAAACTGTTTTTT.

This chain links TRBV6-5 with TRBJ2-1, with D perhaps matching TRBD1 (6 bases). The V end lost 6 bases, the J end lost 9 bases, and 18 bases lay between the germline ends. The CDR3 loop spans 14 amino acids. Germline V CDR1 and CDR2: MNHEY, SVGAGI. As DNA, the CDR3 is TGTGCCAGCAGAGGAGAGCAGGGGATGAGTGAGCAGTTCTTC. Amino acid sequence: CASRGEQGMSEQFF.

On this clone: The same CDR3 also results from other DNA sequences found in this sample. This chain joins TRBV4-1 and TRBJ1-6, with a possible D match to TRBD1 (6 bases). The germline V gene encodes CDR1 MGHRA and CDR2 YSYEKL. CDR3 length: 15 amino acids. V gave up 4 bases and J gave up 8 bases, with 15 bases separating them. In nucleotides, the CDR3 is TGCGCCAGCAGCCGGGCGGGGGGCGCATATTCACCCCTCCACTTT. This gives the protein CASSRAGGAYSPLHF.

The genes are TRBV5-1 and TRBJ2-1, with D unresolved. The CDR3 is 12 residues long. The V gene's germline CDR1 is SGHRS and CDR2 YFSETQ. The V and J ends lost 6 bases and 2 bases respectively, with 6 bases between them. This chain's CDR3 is CASKEPYNEQFF. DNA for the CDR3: TGCGCCAGCAAGGAGCCCTACAATGAGCAGTTCTTC.

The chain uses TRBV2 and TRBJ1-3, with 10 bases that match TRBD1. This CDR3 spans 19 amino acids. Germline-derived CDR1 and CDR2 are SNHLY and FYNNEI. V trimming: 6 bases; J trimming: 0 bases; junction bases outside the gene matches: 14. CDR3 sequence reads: CASRRPPGQGLNSGNTIYF. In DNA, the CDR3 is TGTGCCAGCAGGCGCCCTCCGGGACAGGGGCTGAACTCTGGAAACACCATATATTTT.

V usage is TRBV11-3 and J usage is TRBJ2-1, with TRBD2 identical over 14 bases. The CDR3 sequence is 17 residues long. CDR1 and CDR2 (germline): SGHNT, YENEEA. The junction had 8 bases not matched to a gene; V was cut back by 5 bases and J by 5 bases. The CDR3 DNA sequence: TGTGCCAGCAGCGAGGGACTAGCGGGAGCCAGCCACAATGAGCAGTTCTTC. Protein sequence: CASSEGLAGASHNEQFF.

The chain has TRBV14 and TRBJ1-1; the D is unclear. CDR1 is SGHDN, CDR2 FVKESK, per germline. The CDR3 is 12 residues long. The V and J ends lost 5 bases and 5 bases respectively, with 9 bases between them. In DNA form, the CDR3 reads TGTGCCAGCAGCAAGAGGGTGACTGAAGCTTTCTTT. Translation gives CASSKRVTEAFF.

CDR3 protein: CASSLVGDYGYTF. CDR3 nucleotide sequence: TGTGCCAGCAGCTTGGTAGGGGACTATGGCTACACCTTC. The rearrangement links TRBV7-9 to TRBJ1-2, with a weak D call TRBD1 (5 bases). The CDR3 runs 13 residues. The V end lost 3 bases, the J end lost 3 bases, and 8 bases lay between the germline ends. CDR1 and CDR2 (germline): SEHNR, FQNEAQ (reference sequence).

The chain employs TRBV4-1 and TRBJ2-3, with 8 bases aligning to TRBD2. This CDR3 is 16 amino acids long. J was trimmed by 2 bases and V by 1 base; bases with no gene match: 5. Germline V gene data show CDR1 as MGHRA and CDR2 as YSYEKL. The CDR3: CASSQAGRGSTDTQYF. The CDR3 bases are TGCGCCAGCAGCCAAGCCGGGAGGGGTTCCACAGATACGCAGTATTTT.

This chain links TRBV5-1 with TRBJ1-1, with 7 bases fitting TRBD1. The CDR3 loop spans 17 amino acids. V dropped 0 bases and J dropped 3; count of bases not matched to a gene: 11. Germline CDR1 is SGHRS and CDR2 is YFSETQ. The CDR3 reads CASSLVGPGQQDTEAFF. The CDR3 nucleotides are TGCGCCAGCAGCTTGGTAGGCCCGGGACAGCAAGACACTGAAGCTTTCTTT. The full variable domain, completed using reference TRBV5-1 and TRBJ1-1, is KAGVTQTPRYLIKTRGQQVTLSCSPISGHRSVSWYQQTPGQGLQFLFEYFSETQRNKGNFPGRFSGRQFSNSRSEMNVSTLELGDSALYLCASSLVGPGQQDTEAFFGQGTRLTVV.

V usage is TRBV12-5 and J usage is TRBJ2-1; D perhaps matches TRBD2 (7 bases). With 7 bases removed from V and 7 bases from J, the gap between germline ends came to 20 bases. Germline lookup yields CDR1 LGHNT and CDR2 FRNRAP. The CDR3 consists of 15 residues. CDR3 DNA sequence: TGTGCTAGTGACGGGGAGGGTAAGAGGGGGAATGAGCAGTTCTTC. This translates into CASDGEGKRGNEQFF.